The clone carrying this TCR beta chain occurred a few times. The antigen remains unidentified. The sample comes from a study of T-cell reconstitution after alpha-beta-depleted transplantation in children. The study, taken as a whole, reports: Once a year had passed after transplant, T-cell counts and diversity came mostly from newly produced T cells. Expanded graft clones numbering several hundred reportedly gave rise to alpha-beta T cells about two months after transplant. The origin of high day-60 TCRbeta diversity in some patients lay in surviving recipient T cells and thymic progenitors.

Trimming stripped 0 bases from V and 6 bases from J, with 8 bases between. Germline CDR1 ENHRY, CDR2 SYGVKD. This CDR3 region has 13 residues. Construction of the TCRbeta library involved unique molecular identifiers. TCRdb re-called the PCR reads through MiXCR, storing one row per CDR3 protein. The sample lists some 120,000 distinct CDR3 sequences, 10% seen once, with less than 40% in the top ten. This sequence joins TRBV10-3 and TRBJ1-2; the D is unclear. The source was PBMCs, collected before TCRalphabeta/CD19-depleted stem cell transplant. The receptor comes from a boy under 10 years old with acute lymphoblastic leukemia, due to receive a stem cell transplant. The CDR3 coding sequence is TGTGCCATCAGTGAGTCCAGAACAGATGGCTACACCTTC. This translates into CAISESRTDGYTF.